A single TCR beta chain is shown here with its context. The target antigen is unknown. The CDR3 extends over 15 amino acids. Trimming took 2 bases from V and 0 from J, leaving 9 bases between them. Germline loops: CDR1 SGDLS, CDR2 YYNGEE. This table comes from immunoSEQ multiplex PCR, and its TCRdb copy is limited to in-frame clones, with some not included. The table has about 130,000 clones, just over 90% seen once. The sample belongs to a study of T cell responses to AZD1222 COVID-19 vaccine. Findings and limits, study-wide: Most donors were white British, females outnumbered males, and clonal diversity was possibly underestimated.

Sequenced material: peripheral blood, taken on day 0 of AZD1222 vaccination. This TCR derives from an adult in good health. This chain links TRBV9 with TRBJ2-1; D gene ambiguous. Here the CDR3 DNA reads TGTGCCAGCAGCGTGACGGTTTACTCCTACAATGAGCAGTTCTTC. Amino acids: CASSVTVYSYNEQFF.